Below are 9 T cell receptor beta chains sequenced from a single sample in a study of blood T cell repertoires in COVID-19. Generated by immunoSEQ multiplex PCR, the TCRdb table keeps only in-frame clones and is missing some. Counted here are more than 110,000 clones, 80% to 90% occurring once; the ten biggest clones make up roughly 4%. Sequences were obtained from peripheral blood. These receptors originate from a woman aged 40 to 50 with acute or convalescent COVID-19.

This chain connects TRBV7-9 to TRBJ2-2; D possibly corresponds to TRBD1 (5 bases). CDR3 length: 16 residues. Germline lookup yields CDR1 SEHNR and CDR2 FQNEAQ (reference sequence). V gave up 5 bases and J gave up 0 bases, with 13 bases separating them. The CDR3 sequence: CASSPRQGSNTGELFF. CDR3 DNA: TGTGCCAGCAGCCCACGGCAGGGATCGAACACCGGGGAGCTGTTTTTT.

V gene TRBV18 combines with J gene TRBJ2-3; tentatively, D is TRBD1 (6 bases). The CDR3 has 15 amino acids. V was cut by 3 bases and J by 2 bases, with 12 bases left in between. CDR1 KGHSH and CDR2 LQKENI come from the germline V gene. The CDR3 region has the DNA TGTGCCAGCTCACCGGGACATAGCCCCACAGATACGCAGTATTTT. Translating it yields CASSPGHSPTDTQYF. Full variable domain (rest looked up from reference TRBV18 and TRBJ2-3): NAGVMQNPRHLVRRRGQEARLRCSPMKGHSHVYWYRQLPEEGLKFMVYLQKENIIDESGMPKERFSAEFPKEGPSILRIQQVVRGDSAAYFCASSPGHSPTDTQYFGPGTRLTVL.

The rearrangement links TRBV30 to TRBJ1-1, with D possibly matching TRBD1 (6 bases). Trimming shortened V by 4 bases and J by 1 base, and 13 bases separated the two germline ends. Germline V lookup: CDR1 GTSNPN, CDR2 SVGIG (reference sequence). The CDR3 consists of 14 residues. The CDR3 sequence is CAWNHGQSNTEAFF. The CDR3 DNA reads as TGTGCCTGGAACCACGGACAGTCGAACACTGAAGCTTTCTTT. The complete variable domain, with remaining parts taken from reference TRBV30 and TRBJ1-1, reads SQTIHQWPATLVQPVGSPLSLECTVEGTSNPNLYWYRQAAGRGLQLLFYSVGIGQISSEVPQNLSASRPQDRQFILSSKKLLLSDSGFYLCAWNHGQSNTEAFFGQGTRLTVV.

This sequence joins TRBV28 and TRBJ2-6, with D perhaps matching TRBD1 (5 bases). The CDR3 length is 17 residues. Trimming took off 5 bases at V and 8 bases at J, with 22 bases between the two ends. Germline lookup yields CDR1 MDHEN and CDR2 SYDVKM. DNA of the CDR3: TGTGCCAGCAGTACCTTCGGGCTCTCAGGGCCGACCAACGTCCTGACTTTC. Translating gives CASSTFGLSGPTNVLTF.

This rearrangement joins TRBV28 to TRBJ2-6, with TRBD1 identical over 8 bases. The ends lost 6 bases at V and 0 bases at J; junction bases unmatched: 16. CDR1 is MDHEN and CDR2 is SYDVKM in the germline V gene. The CDR3 sequence is 20 residues long. CDR3 coding DNA: TGTGCCAGCAGCTTGACCAACCCCGGGACAGGATCCTCTGGGGCCAACGTCCTGACTTTC. Translating it yields CASSLTNPGTGSSGANVLTF.

This chain joins TRBV7-3 and TRBJ1-2, with 11 bases matching TRBD1. CDR1 and CDR2 (germline): SGHTA, FQGTGA. The V and J ends lost 5 bases and 7 bases, in that order; junction bases with no gene match: 6. The CDR3 is made up of 14 amino acids. CDR3 loop: CASSLGQGAFGYTF. The CDR3 DNA reads as TGTGCCAGCAGCCTTGGACAGGGGGCTTTTGGCTACACCTTC.

The chain recombines TRBV4-3 with TRBJ2-7, with 7 bases fitting TRBD1. Germline loops: CDR1 LGHNA, CDR2 YSLEER. This CDR3 contains 15 residues. V shed 2 bases and J 5 bases; nucleotides not matched to a gene: 9. The CDR3 spells CASSQLETGTNEQYF. CDR3 nucleotide sequence: TGCGCCAGCAGCCAACTAGAGACAGGGACAAACGAGCAGTACTTC.

The chain combines TRBV3-1 (or the pseudogene TRBV3-2) with TRBJ2-7; D is unclear. The CDR3 contains 12 residues. Looked up from germline, CDR1 is LGHDT and CDR2 is YNNKEL (reference sequence). The V gene lost 1 base and the J gene lost 6 bases, with 7 bases spanning the gap. The CDR3 nucleotides read TGTGCCAGCAGCCAAGTTTATCGCGAGCAGTACTTC. Its translation: CASSQVYREQYF.

The rearrangement uses TRBV27 and TRBJ1-3, with TRBD1 as a possible D gene (5 bases). With 5 bases removed from V and 2 bases from J, the gap between germline ends came to 16 bases. The CDR3 runs to 16 residues. Germline lookup yields CDR1 MNHEY and CDR2 SMNVEV (reference sequence). The chain's CDR3 is CASSPSGGYTGNTIYF. CDR3 bases: TGTGCCAGCAGTCCTAGCGGGGGATACACTGGAAACACCATATATTTT.